A selection of T cell receptor beta chains follows, all from one sample in a study of CD8+ T cells in alopecia areata. Clones were sequenced by immunoSEQ multiplex PCR, and TCRdb holds only the in-frame ones, with some missing. Of about 300,000 clones listed, 55% to 75% are singletons. Sample: CD4+ T cells sorted from blood, taken at week 24, from a patient treated with tofacitinib. Source of these receptors: a human donor with alopecia areata. Both conserved end residues are part of each CDR3. Fields, in order: clone size, D gene, J gene, V gene, CDR3 protein, CDR3 DNA. D genes are given only for firm matches. Size tells how often a clone was seen (once, few, many) or the class of an expanded clone, and some rows leave it out.

>-|-|TRBJ1-6|TRBV10-3
CAISESVGGRLNSPLHF
TGTGCCATCAGTGAGTCGGTGGGGGGACGGCTAAATTCACCCCTCCACTTT
>-|-|TRBJ2-3|TRBV15
CATSRDPPTDTQYF
TGTGCCACCAGCAGAGACCCCCCCACAGATACGCAGTATTTT
>-|-|TRBJ1-2|TRBV30
CAWSVKSGAGYTF
TGTGCCTGGAGCGTGAAAAGTGGTGCAGGCTACACCTTC
>-|-|TRBJ2-5|TRBV7-6
CASRRSGAGETQYF
TGTGCCAGCAGGCGTTCGGGGGCCGGGGAGACCCAGTACTTC
>-|-|TRBJ1-1|TRBV30
CAWSKVGGGTEAFF
TGTGCCTGGAGTAAGGTGGGAGGGGGCACTGAAGCTTTCTTT
>-|-|TRBJ2-3|TRBV28
CASSSRSDTQYF
TGTGCCAGCAGTAGCAGGTCAGATACGCAGTATTTT
>-|TRBD1|TRBJ2-7|TRBV11-2
CASSFLRGRGTEQYF
TGTGCCAGCAGCTTTCTCAGGGGGCGGGGTACAGAGCAGTACTTC
>few|-|TRBJ2-7|TRBV30
CAWSDQAGYEQYF
TGTGCCTGGAGTGATCAAGCCGGCTACGAGCAGTACTTC
>few|-|TRBJ1-5|TRBV11-2
CASSLGRTQPQHF
TGTGCCAGCAGCTTAGGACGAACTCAGCCCCAGCATTTT
>-|TRBD1|TRBJ1-2|TRBV27
CATYQQGRNGYTF
TGTGCCACCTACCAACAGGGGAGGAACGGCTACACCTTC
>-|-|TRBJ1-1|TRBV7-2
CASSLNTEAFF
TGTGCCAGCAGCTTAAACACTGAAGCTTTCTTT
>few|TRBD2|TRBJ2-1|TRBV5-6
CASSSTGTSRGGEQFF
TGTGCCAGCAGCTCAACGGGGACTAGCAGAGGAGGTGAGCAGTTCTTC
>-|-|TRBJ2-1|TRBV11-2
CASSLRARRPEQFF
TGTGCCAGCAGCTTACGGGCCCGACGGCCCGAGCAGTTCTTC
>few|-|TRBJ2-5|TRBV19
CASSILGETQYF
TGTGCCAGTAGTATCTTGGGGGAGACCCAGTACTTC
>few|-|TRBJ2-7|TRBV5-1
CASRSMAFEGEQYF
TGCGCCAGCAGATCCATGGCCTTTGAGGGAGAGCAGTACTTC
>-|-|TRBJ1-6|TRBV7-3
CASSLNREPRGNSPLHF
TGTGCCAGCAGCTTAAACAGGGAACCCCGGGGAAATTCACCCCTCCACTTT
>few|-|TRBJ2-2|TRBV14
CASSQDVGTGELFF
TGTGCCAGCAGCCAAGATGTAGGCACCGGGGAGCTGTTTTTT
>few|TRBD1|TRBJ2-1|TRBV5-6
CASSFLAGTAYNEQFF
TGTGCCAGCAGCTTCCTGGCTGGGACAGCCTACAATGAGCAGTTCTTC
>-|-|TRBJ1-1|TRBV29-1
CSAGLNTEAFF
TGCAGCGCCGGTTTGAACACTGAAGCTTTCTTT
>-|-|TRBJ2-1|TRBV27
CIAGNYNEQFF
TGTATTGCGGGGAACTACAATGAGCAGTTCTTC
>-|-|TRBJ1-1|TRBV23-1
CASTTNTEAFF
TGCGCCAGCACAACAAACACTGAAGCTTTCTTT
>-|TRBD1|TRBJ1-2|TRBV6-1
CASGEQGFYGYTF
TGTGCCAGCGGTGAACAGGGGTTCTATGGCTACACCTTC
>few|TRBD1|TRBJ1-5|TRBV4-1
CASSPGTGVQPQHF
TGCGCCAGCAGCCCGGGGACAGGGGTTCAGCCCCAGCATTTT
>few|-|TRBJ2-7|TRBV2
CASMGSYEQYF
TGTGCCAGCATGGGCTCCTACGAGCAGTACTTC
>-|-|TRBJ1-1|TRBV2
CASNPTARTEAFF
TGTGCCAGCAACCCCACGGCTCGTACTGAAGCTTTCTTT
>few|TRBD1|TRBJ2-1|TRBV2
CASRFQGDYNEQFF
TGTGCCAGCAGGTTCCAGGGGGATTACAATGAGCAGTTCTTC
>few|-|TRBJ2-5|TRBV27
CASTGTGKETQYF
TGTGCCAGCACGGGGACTGGAAAAGAGACCCAGTACTTC
>-|-|TRBJ2-2|TRBV19
CASSSRVAANTGELFF
TGTGCCAGTAGCTCTAGGGTTGCCGCGAACACCGGGGAGCTGTTTTTT
>-|TRBD1|TRBJ1-3|TRBV29-1
CSVLQGAEDTIYF
TGCAGCGTTCTACAGGGGGCTGAAGACACCATATATTTT
>once|-|TRBJ2-1|TRBV9
CASSVDVMGPLRDNEQFF
TGTGCCAGCAGCGTAGACGTAATGGGACCCCTTAGAGACAATGAGCAGTTCTTC
>once|-|TRBJ2-3|TRBV7-2
CASSEDPLGTDTQYF
TGTGCCAGCAGCGAGGACCCGTTAGGCACAGATACGCAGTATTTT
>few|-|TRBJ1-1|TRBV5-1
CASRAALAPNTEAFF
TGCGCCAGCAGGGCCGCTTTGGCCCCGAACACTGAAGCTTTCTTT
>-|TRBD2|TRBJ2-7|TRBV7-9
CASSLGASSGPYEQYF
TGTGCCAGCAGCTTAGGGGCTTCTAGCGGACCCTACGAGCAGTACTTC
>-|-|TRBJ2-7|TRBV29-1
CSVLSLRDVNEQYF
TGCAGCGTCCTTAGTCTCCGGGACGTCAACGAGCAGTACTTC
>-|-|TRBJ2-5|TRBV7-7
CASSSALGGHQETQYF
TGTGCTAGCAGCTCAGCCTTGGGGGGCCACCAAGAGACCCAGTACTTC
>-|-|TRBJ1-1|TRBV6-6
CASSYSVGRMNTEAFF
TGTGCCAGCAGTTACTCGGTAGGGAGGATGAACACTGAAGCTTTCTTT
>-|TRBD1|TRBJ1-1|TRBV29-1
CSARQGRNTEAFF
TGCAGCGCCAGACAGGGGCGGAACACTGAAGCTTTCTTT
>-|-|TRBJ2-5|TRBV4-1
CASSQRQAKETQYF
TGCGCCAGCAGCCAACGCCAGGCGAAAGAGACCCAGTACTTC
>few|-|TRBJ2-7|TRBV7-2
CASSPPSSYEQYF
TGTGCCAGCAGCCCCCCGAGCTCCTACGAGCAGTACTTC
>-|TRBD1|TRBJ2-5|TRBV6-6
CASRGQDVRTQETQYF
TGTGCCAGCAGAGGACAGGATGTCCGAACACAAGAGACCCAGTACTTC
>-|-|TRBJ1-1|TRBV30
CALETAFNTEAFF
TGTGCCTTGGAGACCGCGTTCAACACTGAAGCTTTCTTT
>few|-|TRBJ1-1|TRBV4-2
CASSHTEAEAFF
TGTGCCAGCAGCCATACCGAGGCTGAAGCTTTCTTT
>-|TRBD2|TRBJ2-3|TRBV30
CAWSPLAGVPDTQYF
TGTGCCTGGAGTCCACTAGCGGGGGTTCCAGATACGCAGTATTTT
>-|TRBD1|TRBJ1-4|TRBV11-2
CASSATGTGVEKLFF
TGTGCCAGCAGCGCTACCGGGACAGGGGTCGAAAAACTGTTTTTT
>-|-|TRBJ2-3|TRBV5-1
CASSLEGAAPDTQYF
TGCGCCAGCAGCTTGGAGGGTGCCGCCCCAGATACGCAGTATTTT
>-|-|TRBJ1-5|TRBV30
CAWSAGEGNQPQHF
TGTGCCTGGAGTGCTGGTGAGGGCAATCAGCCCCAGCATTTT
>-|-|TRBJ1-2|TRBV5-4
CASSLGVTVGYTF
TGTGCCAGCAGCCTTGGAGTTACAGTTGGCTACACCTTC
>-|-|TRBJ2-3|TRBV10-3
CAIMGGSTDTQYF
TGTGCCATCATGGGGGGCTCCACAGATACGCAGTATTTT
>once|TRBD1|TRBJ2-3|TRBV5-6
CASSQPRDSGDTQYF
TGTGCCAGCAGCCAGCCGAGGGACAGTGGAGATACGCAGTATTTT
>once|-|TRBJ1-4|TRBV2
CASSGRRGKLFF
TGTGCCAGCAGTGGTAGACGGGGAAAACTGTTTTTT
>-|TRBD1|TRBJ2-7|TRBV5-1
CASSSAATGSSYEQYF
TGCGCCAGCAGCTCCGCCGCGACAGGGTCCTCCTACGAGCAGTACTTC
>-|-|TRBJ1-1|TRBV23-1
CASSQSESTRNTEAFF
TGCGCCAGCAGTCAATCCGAATCGACAAGGAACACTGAAGCTTTCTTT
>-|-|TRBJ2-3|TRBV4-1
CASSPPGRADTQYF
TGCGCCAGCAGCCCCCCCGGACGGGCAGATACGCAGTATTTT